This T cell receptor beta chain was captured in a study of blood T cell repertoires in COVID-19 (TCRdb year 2020). General notes on the study: Samples from collaborators originated in the United States, Italy and Spain and spanned both the acute and convalescent phases of COVID-19. Where HLA class I and class II types were available, the types were taken from metadata supplied by the sample provider, not from assay-based typing. The repertoires were made available in a free public database intended to serve as a resource for research on the immune response to SARS-CoV-2. Samples came from the ongoing ImmuneRACE study (first 160 participants) plus 1,254 subjects from 6 global collaborators. A de-identified subject ID, COVID-19 status, age in years and sex were almost always included in the sample metadata. The material from the prospective study consisted of cDNA or gDNA derived from T cells, B-cell-depleted T cells, or PBMCs. Deeply sampled blood TCRbeta repertoires from subjects exposed to, actively infected with, or recovered from COVID-19 were included in the dataset. What the authors observed across the whole study: How much clinical and demographic metadata was included differed by source and by participant, and the metadata was provided uncurated.

This clone was counted a few times. Its antigen is not yet known. Nothing much larger sits one base from this clone, and base qualities are not available. Trimming removed 6 bases from V and 5 bases from J; the gene matches leave 7 bases unexplained. There are 14 amino acids in the CDR3, from cysteine to phenylalanine inclusive. The CDR3 DNA has 42 bases and is translated from base 1. Reading the germline V gene (reference sequence) gives CDR1 MNHNY and CDR2 SVGAGI. TCRbeta CDR3 regions were amplified from genomic DNA using the immunoSEQ Assay, a bias-controlled multiplex PCR. Per the authors' processing: The number of nucleated cells in each sample was estimated from the amplification of reference gene primers within the assay. To quantify the absolute abundance of each unique TCRbeta CDR3 rearrangement, sequence reads were collapsed and filtered. For each sample, productive Simpson clonality was calculated by taking the square root of Simpson's diversity index across productive rearrangements. The immuneACCESS repertoire file appears here via TCRdb, limited to in-frame rearrangements. These files lack a portion of the clones; in checked studies, under half of the deficit traces to unresolved V genes, and the cause of the others is not known. V and J calls and clone size are copied from that table; D and trimming were computed from the DNA. Recorded for this sample are a few hundred thousand clones; roughly 86% of them occurred a single time. The ten largest clonotypes hold around 0.78% of the sample.

The collaborating institutions used their own protocols to collect whole blood in K2EDTA tubes. For TCRbeta analysis, collaborators shipped samples as frozen whole blood, isolated PBMCs, or DNA extracted from either of those sample types. The specimen was peripheral blood. The chain is made from TRBV6-6 and TRBJ2-7; TRBD1 matches 10 bases in the middle. This receptor was taken from a woman aged 30 to 39 with acute or convalescent COVID-19. The DNA sequence is given as TGTGCCAGCAGCCGGGACAGGGGTCCCCACGAGCAGTACTTC. This encodes CASSRDRGPHEQYF.